The rows below give T cell receptor beta chains drawn from one sample of a study of early T cells in non-severe SARS-CoV-2 infection. MiXCR, run by TCRdb on the 5' RACE reads, gives a single entry per CDR3 protein. The table has tens of thousands of distinct CDR3 sequences, around 4% seen once. Sequenced sample: whole blood. These receptors all come from an adult who was a healthcare worker with PCR-confirmed SARS-CoV-2 infection or an uninfected control (not recorded which). Both conserved end residues are part of each CDR3. D genes are given only for firm matches. The listing skips clone size in some rows; elsewhere it reads once, few, many or a size class.

many | TRBJ2-3 | TRBD2 | TRBV6-5 | CASRRYTLAEGGDTQYF | TGTGCCAGCAGACGCTACACCCTAGCGGAGGGAGGAGATACGCAGTATTTT
many | TRBJ2-3 | . | TRBV2 | CASSIFSDTQYF | TGTGCCAGCTCCATCTTCAGCGATACGCAGTATTTT
many | TRBJ2-1 | TRBD2 | TRBV6-4 | CASRRSSGGYNEQFF | TGTGCCAGTCGTAGGTCAAGCGGGGGGTACAATGAGCAGTTCTTC
many | TRBJ2-3 | . | TRBV9 | CASSITWTDTQYF | TGTGCCAGCAGCATAACGTGGACAGATACGCAGTATTTT
many | TRBJ1-5 | . | TRBV12-3/TRBV12-4 | CASSLTQGQPQHF | TGTGCCAGCAGTTTAACGCAGGGACAGCCCCAGCATTTT
few | TRBJ2-6 | TRBD1 | TRBV12-3/TRBV12-4 | CASSFLGQGARSGANVLTF | TGTGCCAGCAGTTTCCTCGGACAGGGTGCCCGCTCTGGGGCCAACGTCCTGACTTTC
many | TRBJ2-1 | TRBD2 | TRBV2 | CASTLGLASYNEQFF | TGTGCCAGTACCCTGGGACTAGCGTCCTACAATGAGCAGTTCTTC
many | TRBJ1-2 | . | TRBV4-3 | CASSQVSGAYGYTF | TGCGCCAGCAGCCAAGTCTCAGGGGCCTATGGCTACACCTTC
many | TRBJ2-5 | . | TRBV5-1 | CASSLEGPLQETQYF | TGCGCCAGCAGCTTGGAGGGCCCTCTCCAAGAGACCCAGTACTTC
many | TRBJ2-1 | TRBD2 | TRBV27 | CASGTYTSGEDNEQFF | TGTGCCAGCGGTACGTATACTAGCGGGGAAGACAATGAGCAGTTCTTC
many | TRBJ2-1 | . | TRBV2 | CASRGSRDYNEQFF | TGTGCCAGCAGAGGGTCCAGAGACTACAATGAGCAGTTCTTC
many | TRBJ2-3 | TRBD2 | TRBV11-2 | CASSWTSGRGSDTQYF | TGTGCCAGCAGTTGGACTAGCGGGAGGGGGTCAGATACGCAGTATTTT
many | TRBJ1-1 | . | TRBV12-3/TRBV12-4 | CASSLWTADTEAFF | TGTGCCAGCAGTTTATGGACAGCGGACACTGAAGCTTTCTTT
many | TRBJ1-4 | TRBD1 | TRBV29-1 | CSARGAGGGEKLFF | TGCAGCGCCCGAGGGGCAGGGGGTGGTGAAAAACTGTTTTTT
medium-sized | TRBJ2-5 | TRBD2 | TRBV7-9 | CASSLSLAGLETQYF | TGTGCCAGCAGCTTATCTCTAGCGGGGCTAGAGACCCAGTACTTC
many | TRBJ2-7 | TRBD1 | TRBV7-2 | CASSLGTGIYEQYF | TGTGCCAGCAGCCTGGGGACAGGGATATACGAGCAGTACTTC
. | TRBJ2-1 | TRBD1 | TRBV4-2 | CASSLTGTGAVEQFF | TGTGCCAGCAGCCTAACCGGGACAGGGGCAGTCGAGCAGTTCTTC
many | TRBJ2-5 | . | TRBV10-3 | CAIRSGPSQETQYF | TGTGCCATCAGATCCGGACCTTCACAAGAGACCCAGTACTTC
many | TRBJ1-1 | . | TRBV18 | CASSPDSGILGTEAFF | TGTGCCAGCTCACCAGACTCAGGGATCTTGGGCACTGAAGCTTTCTTT
many | TRBJ1-5 | . | TRBV19 | CASTSTGLSNQPQHF | TGTGCCAGTACCTCGACAGGCCTTAGCAATCAGCCCCAGCATTTT
. | TRBJ2-3 | TRBD2 | TRBV7-2 | CASSSGLAGATDTQYF | TGTGCCAGCAGCTCCGGACTAGCGGGAGCCACAGATACGCAGTATTTT
few | TRBJ2-1 | TRBD2 | TRBV20-1 | CTIAGGQNEQFF | TGCACCATAGCGGGAGGGCAGAATGAGCAGTTCTTC
many | TRBJ1-1 | . | TRBV12-3/TRBV12-4 | CASAMTMNTEAFF | TGTGCCAGCGCAATGACTATGAACACTGAAGCTTTCTTT
. | TRBJ1-5 | . | TRBV7-2 | CASSPRPGEPQHF | TGTGCCAGCAGCCCGCGACCTGGAGAGCCCCAGCATTTT
few | TRBJ2-5 | TRBD1 | TRBV7-2 | CASSWAGTGGETQYF | TGTGCCAGCAGCTGGGCCGGGACAGGGGGAGAGACCCAGTACTTC
many | TRBJ2-1 | TRBD2 | TRBV11-2 | CASSLLAGVRNEQFF | TGTGCCAGCAGCTTACTAGCGGGAGTACGGAATGAGCAGTTCTTC
many | TRBJ2-1 | TRBD2 | TRBV19 | CASKISGSFNEQFF | TGTGCCAGTAAGATTAGCGGGAGCTTTAATGAGCAGTTCTTC
many | TRBJ2-1 | . | TRBV11-2 | CASSFRRDSSYNEQFF | TGCGCCAGCAGCTTCCGGCGGGATAGCTCCTACAATGAGCAGTTCTTC
many | TRBJ2-2 | TRBD1 | TRBV7-6 | CASSRRGPGQGVTGELFF | TGTGCCAGCAGCCGTAGGGGACCGGGACAGGGGGTCACCGGGGAGCTGTTTTTT
. | TRBJ2-3 | TRBD2 | TRBV24-1 | CATSAGGPSTDTQYF | TGTGCCACCAGTGCGGGGGGTCCTAGCACAGATACGCAGTATTTT
few | TRBJ1-4 | . | TRBV7-9 | CASSLVSLNEKLFF | TGTGCCAGCAGCTTAGTGTCACTAAATGAAAAACTGTTTTTT
many | TRBJ1-5 | TRBD1 | TRBV7-9 | CASSEQGQGGEPQHF | TGTGCCAGCAGCGAGCAGGGACAGGGGGGTGAGCCCCAGCATTTT
. | TRBJ2-1 | TRBD2 | TRBV7-3 | CASSLTPAGGPREQFF | TGTGCCAGCAGCTTAACCCCAGCGGGAGGGCCCCGGGAGCAGTTCTTC
many | TRBJ2-6 | . | TRBV5-1 | CASSLGGTGANVLTF | TGCGCCAGCAGCTTAGGGGGAACTGGGGCCAACGTCCTGACTTTC
many | TRBJ2-6 | . | TRBV7-6 | CASSFDSGANVLTF | TGTGCCAGCAGCTTTGACTCTGGGGCCAACGTCCTGACTTTC
many | TRBJ1-1 | . | TRBV4-2 | CASSPRSPTRATEAFF | TGTGCCAGCAGCCCCAGGTCTCCTACAAGGGCCACTGAAGCTTTCTTT
many | TRBJ2-2 | TRBD2 | TRBV24-1 | CATGRTGLAGTGELFF | TGTGCCACCGGACGGACCGGACTAGCGGGAACCGGGGAGCTGTTTTTT
many | TRBJ2-7 | . | TRBV7-9 | CASTHGGLQGQYF | TGTGCCAGCACCCACGGTGGCTTACAGGGGCAGTACTTC
many | TRBJ1-1 | . | TRBV11-2 | CASSPPGWTEAFF | TGTGCCAGCAGCCCCCCCGGTTGGACTGAAGCTTTCTTT
medium-sized | TRBJ2-3 | . | TRBV7-8 | CASALGVSTDTQYF | TGTGCCAGCGCCCTCGGGGTTAGCACAGATACGCAGTATTTT
many | TRBJ2-1 | . | TRBV7-3 | CASSLSRDLGFNEQFF | TGTGCCAGCAGCTTATCTCGGGACTTAGGTTTCAATGAGCAGTTCTTC
medium-sized | TRBJ2-3 | . | TRBV28 | CASSSGYTDTQYF | TGTGCCAGCAGTTCGGGTTACACAGATACGCAGTATTTT